The rows below give T cell receptor beta chains drawn from one sample of a study of T cells in Graves' hyperthyroidism and ophthalmopathy. TCRdb passed the multiplex PCR reads through MiXCR, listing each CDR3 protein once. The repertoire holds around 360,000 distinct CDR3 sequences, roughly 15% seen once, with roughly 19% in the top ten. The specimen was blood. The receptor set was obtained from an older woman with Graves' ophthalmopathy. Each CDR3 is given with its conserved first and last residue. The D gene is left open where the match is weak.

d_gene	v_gene	j_gene	CDR3aa
.	TRBV28	TRBJ1-1	CASSLTGILGTEAFF
.	TRBV12-3/TRBV12-4	TRBJ1-2	CASRTGHEVGYTF
TRBD1	TRBV12-3/TRBV12-4	TRBJ1-1	CASSSGQGALNTEAFF
TRBD2	TRBV7-3	TRBJ2-3	CASSFGTSASGDTQYF
TRBD1	TRBV5-1	TRBJ2-5	CASSLQGASETQYF
.	TRBV18	TRBJ2-1	CASSPGRSNEQFF
.	TRBV7-8	TRBJ2-7	CASSFYICSAKPTQGSHEQYF
TRBD1	TRBV6-1	TRBJ1-1	CASSDGQGFSEAFF
TRBD1	TRBV3-1	TRBJ2-6	CASSRPGTGSGANVLTF
TRBD1	TRBV6-1	TRBJ2-1	CASSRTGDSNEQFF
TRBD2	TRBV4-1	TRBJ2-7	CASSQGLAGFSYEQYF
TRBD2	TRBV5-1	TRBJ2-3	CASSLGGLAIGLGATDTQYF
TRBD2	TRBV7-3	TRBJ2-1	CASSLLPGLAGEGFYNEQFF
.	TRBV27	TRBJ1-2	CASSQRGLGGGSYGYTF
TRBD1	TRBV2	TRBJ1-5	CASSNDRGNQPQHF
.	TRBV30	TRBJ2-1	CAWSVHLGFRAYNEQFF